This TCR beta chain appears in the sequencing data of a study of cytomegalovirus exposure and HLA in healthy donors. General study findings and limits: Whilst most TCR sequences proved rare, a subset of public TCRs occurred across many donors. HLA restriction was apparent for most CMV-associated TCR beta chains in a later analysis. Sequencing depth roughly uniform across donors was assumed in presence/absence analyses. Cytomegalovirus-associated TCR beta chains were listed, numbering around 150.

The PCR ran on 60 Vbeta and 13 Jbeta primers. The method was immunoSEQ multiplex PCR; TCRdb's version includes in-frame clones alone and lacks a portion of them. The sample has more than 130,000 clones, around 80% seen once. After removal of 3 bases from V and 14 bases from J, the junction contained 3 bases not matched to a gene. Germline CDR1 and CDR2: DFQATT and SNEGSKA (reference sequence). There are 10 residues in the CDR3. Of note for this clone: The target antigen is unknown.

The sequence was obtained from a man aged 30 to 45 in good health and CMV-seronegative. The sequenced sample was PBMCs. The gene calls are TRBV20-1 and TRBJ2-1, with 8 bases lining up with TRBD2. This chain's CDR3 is CSARRREEFF. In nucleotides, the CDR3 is TGCAGTGCTAGGAGGCGGGAGGAGTTCTTC.